One sample yielded the 10 T cell receptor beta chains listed below, sequenced in a study of post-analysis software for immune sequencing data. Study-level findings and limits: Patients used five TRBV segments, including TRBV5-6, TRBV5-1 and TRBV20-1, more often than controls.

Unique molecular identifiers featured in each of the TCR beta cDNA libraries. In TCRdb, the PCR reads were re-called with MiXCR into one record per CDR3 protein. The sample lists fewer than 850,000 distinct CDR3 sequences, 25% to 30% seen once, with roughly 0.53% in the top ten. Antigen specificity for these receptors is unknown. Material for sequencing was blood. These receptors were taken from a girl between 5 and 17 years old with multiple sclerosis.

This clonotype has just a few counts. The chain recombines TRBV20-1 with TRBJ2-1, with D perhaps matching TRBD1 or TRBD2 (7 bases each). V was cut by 6 bases and J by 10 bases, with 22 bases left in between. This CDR3 region has 14 residues. Germline V gene sequence: CDR1 DFQATT, CDR2 SNEGSKA (reference sequence). Here the CDR3 reads CSARRGGEEGEQFF. DNA of the CDR3: TGCAGTGCCCGCAGGGGGGGAGAGGAAGGCGAGCAGTTCTTC.

This clonotype was detected a few times. The chain is built from TRBV29-1 and TRBJ2-5; possible D gene TRBD2, 6 bases. V shed 4 bases and J shed 5 bases, with 17 bases lying between them. Per germline, CDR1 SQVTM and CDR2 ANQGSEA. The CDR3 has 14 residues. The CDR3 DNA sequence: TGCAGCGTTGTCATTAGCGGTGGGGCCGAGACCCAGTACTTC. Translating gives CSVVISGGAETQYF.

The rearrangement uses TRBV28 and TRBJ2-1; D is possibly TRBD2 (6 bases). CDR1 is MDHEN and CDR2 is SYDVKM in the germline V gene. CDR3 length equals 13 residues. Trimming removed 5 bases from V and 5 bases from J, with 10 bases in between. The CDR3 loop reads CASSGTHNNEQFF. The DNA of the CDR3 is TGTGCCAGCAGTGGGACTCACAACAATGAGCAGTTCTTC.

This clonotype was detected ten times or more. The chain joins TRBV6-5 to TRBJ2-1, with D possibly TRBD1 on 6 matching bases. CDR1 is MNHEY, CDR2 SVGAGI, per germline. With 5 bases removed from V and 9 bases from J, the gap between germline ends came to 23 bases. This CDR3 is built from 16 residues. For the CDR3, the DNA is TGTGCCAGCAGTACTCGGACAGCAAGGACTCACGGTGAGCAGTTCTTC. Residues: CASSTRTARTHGEQFF.

This clonotype was counted only a few times. The chain combines TRBV7-9 with TRBJ1-1, with 11 positions matching TRBD1. V shed 4 bases and J 4 bases; nucleotides not matched to a gene: 5. Germline lookup yields CDR1 SEHNR and CDR2 FQNEAQ (reference sequence). The CDR3 totals 15 residues. CDR3 residues: CASSYFGTGGTEAFF. In nucleotides, the CDR3 is TGTGCCAGCAGCTATTTCGGGACAGGGGGCACTGAAGCTTTCTTT.

There are a few counts of this clonotype. J is TRBJ2-1 and V is TRBV4-1; the D is unclear. CDR1 and CDR2 (germline): MGHRA, YSYEKL. V was pared by 2 bases and J by 8 bases, with 16 bases between. This CDR3 contains 15 residues. Here the CDR3 DNA reads TGCGCCAGCAGCCAAAGTCCCGTGGGTCGGGATGAGCAGTTCTTC. This gives the protein CASSQSPVGRDEQFF.

The CDR3 reads CASSRWGAENTEAFF. The CDR3 DNA follows: TGTGCCAGCAGCCGGTGGGGGGCGGAGAACACTGAAGCTTTCTTT. V usage is TRBV7-2 and J usage is TRBJ1-1, with D perhaps matching TRBD1 (6 bases). V was clipped by 5 bases and J by 1 base, with 14 bases between them. The CDR3 contains 15 residues. Germline CDR1 SGHTA, CDR2 FQGNSA.

This clonotype showed up just a few times. The chain has TRBV27 and TRBJ2-4, with 10 bases identical to TRBD1. Germline CDR1 reads MNHEY; CDR2 reads SMNVEV (reference sequence). J was trimmed by 7 bases and V by 6 bases; bases with no gene match: 6. The CDR3 contains 14 residues. The CDR3 here is CASRDPGQGNIQYF. The CDR3 DNA follows: TGTGCCAGCAGAGATCCGGGACAGGGGAACATTCAGTACTTC.

The gene calls are TRBV3-1 and TRBJ2-7; D not certain. The CDR3 extends over 15 amino acids. Germline CDR1 LGHDT, CDR2 YNNKEL (reference sequence). The V and J ends lost 3 bases and 3 bases respectively, with 15 bases between them. The CDR3 DNA is TGTGCCAGCAGCCAGATTGGAGAGATCAACTACGAGCAGTACTTC. This codes for CASSQIGEINYEQYF.

As regards this clonotype: Mismatch with germline at one junction end may stem from a read error. The chain recombines TRBV20-1 with TRBJ2-2; 8 bases are shared with TRBD1. The CDR3 totals 14 residues. The germline V gene has CDR1 DFQATT and CDR2 SNEGSKA (reference sequence). CDR3 amino acids: CSRPTGVNTGELFF. The CDR3 coding sequence is TGCAGTAGACCGACAGGGGTGAACACCGGGGAACTGTTTTTT.